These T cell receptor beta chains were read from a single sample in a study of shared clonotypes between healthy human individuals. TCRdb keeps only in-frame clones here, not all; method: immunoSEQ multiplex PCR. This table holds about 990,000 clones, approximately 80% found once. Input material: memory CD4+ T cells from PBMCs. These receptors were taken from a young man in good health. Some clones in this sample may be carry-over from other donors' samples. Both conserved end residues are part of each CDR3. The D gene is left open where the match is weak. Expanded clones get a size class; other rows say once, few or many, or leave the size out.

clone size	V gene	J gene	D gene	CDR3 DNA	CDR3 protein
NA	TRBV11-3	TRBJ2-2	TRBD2	TGTGCCAGCAGCTCCTGGACTAGCGGAGACACCGGGGAGCTGTTTTTT	CASSSWTSGDTGELFF
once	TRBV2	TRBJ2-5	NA	TGTGCCAGCAGTGGGCTAAGGACGGAAGAGACCCAGTACTTC	CASSGLRTEETQYF
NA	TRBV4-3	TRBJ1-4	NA	TGCGCCAGCAGCCAAGACCCCCCAGGGGATAATGAAAAACTGTTTTTT	CASSQDPPGDNEKLFF
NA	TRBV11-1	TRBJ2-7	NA	TGTGCCAGCAGCTTAGGACTGGGTTACGAGCAGTACTTC	CASSLGLGYEQYF
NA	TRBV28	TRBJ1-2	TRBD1	TGTGCCAGCCTCAACAGGGGGCAGTACTATGGCTACACCTTC	CASLNRGQYYGYTF
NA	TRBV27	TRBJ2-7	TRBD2	TGTGCCAGCAGACGACTAGCGGGAGGGAACGAGCAGTACTTC	CASRRLAGGNEQYF
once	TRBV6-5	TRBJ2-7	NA	TGTGCCAGCAGTTCCGGGCTCACCTACGAGCAGTACTTC	CASSSGLTYEQYF
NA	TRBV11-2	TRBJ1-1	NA	TGTGCCAGCAGCTTATTAGTCGGGGGTGTAACTGAAGCTTTCTTT	CASSLLVGGVTEAFF
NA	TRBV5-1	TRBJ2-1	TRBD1	TGCGCCAGCAGCTTGGCCGGGACAGGGAGAAACTACAATGAGCAGTTCTTC	CASSLAGTGRNYNEQFF
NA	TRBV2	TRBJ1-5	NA	TGTGCCAGCAGTGGGAGTTCAAATAGCAATCAGCCCCAGCATTTT	CASSGSSNSNQPQHF
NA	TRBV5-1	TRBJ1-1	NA	TGCGCCAGCAGCTTGTCCGGGACCCTGGGCACTGAAGCTTTCTTT	CASSLSGTLGTEAFF
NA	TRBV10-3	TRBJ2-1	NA	TGTGCCATCAGTGGCCCCTACAATGAGCAGTTCTTC	CAISGPYNEQFF
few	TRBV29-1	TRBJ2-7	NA	TGCAGCGTTGTGGGCCCAGCTTACGAGCAGTACTTC	CSVVGPAYEQYF
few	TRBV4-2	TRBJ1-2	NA	TGTGCCAGCAGCCAAGATATGGGGGACGGCTATGGCTACACCTTC	CASSQDMGDGYGYTF
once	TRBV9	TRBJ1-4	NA	TGTGCCAGCAGCGTAGGGCAGACCCATGAAAAACTGTTTTTT	CASSVGQTHEKLFF
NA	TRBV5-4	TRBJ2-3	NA	TGTGCCAGCAGCTTGTTCTTGTCAGGGGTCGCAGATACGCAGTATTTT	CASSLFLSGVADTQYF
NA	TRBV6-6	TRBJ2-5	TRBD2	TGTGCCAGCAGTTGGGGTAGCGGGAGACAAGAGACCCAGTACTTC	CASSWGSGRQETQYF
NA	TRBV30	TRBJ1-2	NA	TGTGCCTGGAGTGGGGAGTCTGGCTACACCTTC	CAWSGESGYTF
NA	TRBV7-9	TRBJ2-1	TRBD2	TGTGCCAGCGGTCGACTTTGGGAGGGGACCAATGAGCAGTTCTTC	CASGRLWEGTNEQFF
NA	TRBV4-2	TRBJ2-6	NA	TGTGCCAGCAGCCCGAGGGGGGAATCAGCTGGGGCCAACGTCCTGACTTTC	CASSPRGESAGANVLTF
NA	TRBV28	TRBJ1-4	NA	TGTGCCACCCTCGGTCCAGGGGATGAAAAACTGTTTTTT	CATLGPGDEKLFF
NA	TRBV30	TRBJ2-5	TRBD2	TGTGCCTGGAGTCCCAGGGGACTAGGGTTTACGGTACCCCAGTACTTC	CAWSPRGLGFTVPQYF
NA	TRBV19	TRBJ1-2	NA	TGTGCCAGTAGTATTCGGACAGTCTATGGCTACACCTTC	CASSIRTVYGYTF
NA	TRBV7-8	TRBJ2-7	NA	TGTGCCAGCAGCGAACAGGGACGGGGCTCCTACGAGCAGTACTTC	CASSEQGRGSYEQYF
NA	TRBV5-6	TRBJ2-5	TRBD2	TGTGCCAGCAGCCTGAGCGGGATCCAAGAGACCCAGTACTTC	CASSLSGIQETQYF
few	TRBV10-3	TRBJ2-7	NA	TGTGCCACCAAAAGGGGGGTAGGTAGGAACGCGGGGTCCTACGAGCAGTACTTC	CATKRGVGRNAGSYEQYF
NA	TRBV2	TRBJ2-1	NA	TGTGCCAGCAATCTCGACAGCTACAATGAGCAGTTCTTC	CASNLDSYNEQFF
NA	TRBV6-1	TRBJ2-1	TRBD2	TGTGCCAGCGGACTAGCGGGAGTGGGTGCGTTCTTC	CASGLAGVGAFF
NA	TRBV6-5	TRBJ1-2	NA	TGTGCCAGCGGCCAGGGGCTTGGCTATGGCTACACCTTC	CASGQGLGYGYTF
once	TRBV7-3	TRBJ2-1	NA	TGTGCCAGCAGCTTAACGTTGACTTCAGGTGATGAGCAGTTCTTC	CASSLTLTSGDEQFF
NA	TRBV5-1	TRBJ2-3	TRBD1	TGCGCCAGCAGCTCGGTTGGGACAGGGGGGGCCACAGATACGCAGTATTTT	CASSSVGTGGATDTQYF
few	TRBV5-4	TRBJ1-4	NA	TGTGCCAGCCGACCCGGGGGTGGGGCAACTAATGAAAAACTGTTTTTT	CASRPGGGATNEKLFF
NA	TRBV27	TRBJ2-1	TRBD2	TGTGCCAGCAGTTCCCGCCTAGCGGACGCCTACAATGAGCAGTTCTTC	CASSSRLADAYNEQFF
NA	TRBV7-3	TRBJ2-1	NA	TGTGCCAGCAGCTTACAACCGGGGACATACAATGAGCAGTTCTTC	CASSLQPGTYNEQFF
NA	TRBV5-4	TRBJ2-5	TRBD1	TGTGCCAGCAGCTCCAGGGGGCAGGAGACCCAGTACTTC	CASSSRGQETQYF
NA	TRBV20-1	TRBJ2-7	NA	TGCAGTGCTCCCGACCGCTACGAGCAGTACTTC	CSAPDRYEQYF
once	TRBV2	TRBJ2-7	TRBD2	TGTGCCAGCAGCTTACAAGCGGGGGGTCCTGCCGAGCAGTACTTC	CASSLQAGGPAEQYF
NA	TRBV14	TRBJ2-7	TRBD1	TGTGCCAGCAGCGGACAGGGGGCTACGGCGCAGTACTTC	CASSGQGATAQYF
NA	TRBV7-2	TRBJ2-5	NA	TGTGCCAGCAGCTTGGGGACTGAGGGGTGGGAGACCCAGTACTTC	CASSLGTEGWETQYF
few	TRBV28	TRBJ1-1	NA	TGTGCCAGCAGATACAGGAACACTGAAGCTTTCTTT	CASRYRNTEAFF
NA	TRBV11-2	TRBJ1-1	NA	TGTGCCAGCAGCCACACCAGAACACCCTATCGCGCTTTCTTT	CASSHTRTPYRAFF
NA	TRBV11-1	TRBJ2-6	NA	TGTGCCAGCAGCCCGACAGACTCTGGGGCCAACGTCCTGACTTTC	CASSPTDSGANVLTF
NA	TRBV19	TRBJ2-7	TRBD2	TGTGCCAGTAGTCCTCTAGCGGGAGGATTCTACGAGCAGTACTTC	CASSPLAGGFYEQYF
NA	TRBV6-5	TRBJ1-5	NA	TGTGCCAGCAGTCGGACGGTAGGCAATCAGCCCCAGCATTTT	CASSRTVGNQPQHF
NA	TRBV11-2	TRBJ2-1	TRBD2	TGTGCCAGCAGCTTAGGACTAGCGGGAGGGCGCTCCTACAATGAGCAGTTCTTC	CASSLGLAGGRSYNEQFF
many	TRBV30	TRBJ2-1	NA	TGTGCCTGGAGTCAGGGGCCCAATGAGCAGTTCTTC	CAWSQGPNEQFF
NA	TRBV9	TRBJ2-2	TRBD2	TGTGCCAGCAACCCCTTTAGCGGGACGAACACCGGGGAGCTGTTTTTT	CASNPFSGTNTGELFF
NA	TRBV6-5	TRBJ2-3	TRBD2	TGTGCCAGCAGTTCTCGGCGGGGGGCGGATACGCAGTATTTT	CASSSRRGADTQYF
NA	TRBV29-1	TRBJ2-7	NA	TGCAGCGTTGAAGATAGGGCGGGAATAGATAACTACGAGCAGTACTTC	CSVEDRAGIDNYEQYF
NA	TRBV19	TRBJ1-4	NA	TGTGCCAGTAGGACAGAGTCAAATGAAAAACTGTTTTTT	CASRTESNEKLFF
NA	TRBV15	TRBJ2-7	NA	TGTGCCACCAGCAGAGGTGGGGTAATCTCCTACGAGCAGTACTTC	CATSRGGVISYEQYF